These T cell receptor beta chains were read from a single sample in a study of vaccination and CD4 T cells after COVID-19. MiXCR was run by TCRdb on the PCR reads, yielding one entry per CDR3 protein. The table has some 1,600 distinct CDR3 sequences, around 64% seen once. No antigen has been identified for these receptors. The sequencing here drew on CD4+ T cells from blood, cultured in vitro, taken after SARS-CoV-2 vaccination. The receptor set was obtained from a human donor who had recovered from COVID-19. The CDR3 runs from the conserved cysteine through the conserved F or W. A D gene is named only where the DNA matches it firmly. Some rows mark clone size as missing; the rest say once, few, many or name a class of expanded clone.

CDR3 DNA | CDR3 protein | clone size | V gene | D gene | J gene
TGTGCCAGCAGTTGGGGTTCGAACACCGGGGAGCTGTTTTTT | CASSWGSNTGELFF | . | TRBV27 | . | TRBJ2-2
TGTGCCAGCAGCGGGAACCACATTGGCTACACCTTC | CASSGNHIGYTF | . | TRBV3-1 | . | TRBJ1-2
TGTGCCAGCAGTCTCCGGACACTTGAAGTGACCCAGTACTTC | CASSLRTLEVTQYF | medium-sized | TRBV7-2 | . | TRBJ2-5
TGCAGTGCTAAAGTTCACAGGGAGGCTGGCTACACCTTC | CSAKVHREAGYTF | few | TRBV20-1 | . | TRBJ1-2
TGTGCCAGCCGAACGGACACGAACACTGAAGCTTTCTTT | CASRTDTNTEAFF | . | TRBV25-1 | . | TRBJ1-1
TGCAGTGCTAGAGAGATGACAGGGGTGTGGGACGAGCAGTACTTC | CSAREMTGVWDEQYF | . | TRBV20-1 | TRBD1 | TRBJ2-7
TGCGCCAGCAGCTCCGCGACTAGCGGAGTTACAGATACGCAGTATTTT | CASSSATSGVTDTQYF | medium-sized | TRBV5-1 | TRBD2 | TRBJ2-3
TGCAGTGCTAGAAGGCAGGGGGCCACTAGCGAGCAGTACTTC | CSARRQGATSEQYF | . | TRBV20-1 | TRBD1 | TRBJ2-7
TGTGCCAGCACCAAAAGAGGGACAGGGAGCACCCAGCATTTT | CASTKRGTGSTQHF | . | TRBV27 | TRBD1 | TRBJ1-5
TGTGCCAGCAGCTCTACCAATTCACCCCTCCACTTT | CASSSTNSPLHF | . | TRBV5-4 | . | TRBJ1-6
TGCAGTGCTAGAGATTACCCTGAGCAGTTCTTC | CSARDYPEQFF | . | TRBV20-1 | . | TRBJ2-1
TGTGCCAGCAGCCAACCGGGGACAGGAAAGGACTATGGCTACACCTTC | CASSQPGTGKDYGYTF | once | TRBV4-2 | TRBD1 | TRBJ1-2
TGTGCCAGCTCACCCGGCGGAAAAGAGACCCAGTACTTC | CASSPGGKETQYF | . | TRBV18 | . | TRBJ2-5
TGTGCCTGGAGTGTACTGGGAGACGAAGCTTTCTTT | CAWSVLGDEAFF | . | TRBV30 | . | TRBJ1-1
TGTGCCAGCAGCCCCCTAGCGGGCTCGAACACCGGGGAGCTGTTTTTT | CASSPLAGSNTGELFF | . | TRBV7-6 | TRBD2 | TRBJ2-2
TGTGCCAGCAGTCCCCTGGGGGGAGACATTCAGTACTTC | CASSPLGGDIQYF | . | TRBV6-1 | . | TRBJ2-4
TGCAGTGCTAGAGGGGTTAGCAATCAGCCCCAGCATTTT | CSARGVSNQPQHF | . | TRBV20-1 | . | TRBJ1-5
TGTGCCAGCAGTGCCGGGGCGAACACTGAAGCTTTCTTT | CASSAGANTEAFF | . | TRBV6-1 | . | TRBJ1-1
TGTGCCAGCAGTCCCACTCCCGCATCGGGCGGGGAGCTGTTTTTT | CASSPTPASGGELFF | . | TRBV6-4 | . | TRBJ2-2
TGCAGTGCTAGAGATGAATCGGTGCAGTACTTC | CSARDESVQYF | . | TRBV20-1 | . | TRBJ2-7
TGTGCCAGCAGAACAGGGAACTATGGCTACACCTTC | CASRTGNYGYTF | . | TRBV28 | . | TRBJ1-2
TGCGCCAGCTCCGCCGGGGGGCCTAGCTCCTACGAGCAGTACTTC | CASSAGGPSSYEQYF | . | TRBV10-1 | . | TRBJ2-7
TGTGCCAGTAGTGCACGGGGGGGGCTGGTAGCAGCTTTCTTT | CASSARGGLVAAFF | . | TRBV19 | . | TRBJ1-1
TGCAGCGTTGAAGTCGAGAACACTGAAGCTTTCTTT | CSVEVENTEAFF | . | TRBV29-1 | . | TRBJ1-1
TGTGCCAGCAGCAAAAAGGGGGGCCGGGGGACAGGGTGTGAGACCCAGTACTTC | CASSKKGGRGTGCETQYF | . | TRBV21-1 | . | TRBJ2-5
TGCGCCAGCAGTCAATCAGGACAGTCAGGCAATCAGCCCCAGCATTTT | CASSQSGQSGNQPQHF | . | TRBV23-1 | . | TRBJ1-5
TGTGCCAGCAGTAGGTCGGGCTACGAGCAGTACTTC | CASSRSGYEQYF | . | TRBV28 | . | TRBJ2-7
TGTGCATCAAAAGCCCCCTTCCGGGGAGAGCAGTACTTC | CASKAPFRGEQYF | few | TRBV30 | . | TRBJ2-7
TGTGCCAGCCGCCCGGGACAGAGAAATTACGAGCAGTACTTC | CASRPGQRNYEQYF | . | TRBV6-1 | TRBD1 | TRBJ2-7